One sample yielded the 11 T cell receptor beta chains listed below, sequenced in a study of human T cells and chemical hapten exposure. Time point given: patch test 3, about 24 weeks after DPC sensitization. Treatment described: therapeutic diphenylcyclopropenone sensitization with weekly scalp DPC. A single record per CDR3 protein comes from TCRdb applying MiXCR to the RACE reads. The sample consists of about 170,000 distinct CDR3 sequences, approximately 30% of them appearing once. This specimen was whole blood, taken in connection with sensitization to the hapten diphenylcyclopropenone (DPC). The source of these receptors is a woman between 18 and 29 years old with alopecia areata. Some clones in this sample may be carry-over from other donors' samples.

J is TRBJ2-5 and V is TRBV7-3, with 8 bases lining up with TRBD2. Per germline, CDR1 SGHTA and CDR2 FQGTGA. This CDR3 is built from 16 residues. V lost 1 base to trimming and J lost 4 bases; unmatched junction nucleotides: 8. The CDR3 sequence: CASSLNAGLGGETQYF. CDR3 bases: TGTGCCAGCAGCTTAAACGCGGGACTAGGGGGAGAGACCCAGTACTTC. The full variable domain, rest sourced from reference TRBV7-3 and TRBJ2-5, is GAGVSQTPSNKVTEKGKYVELRCDPISGHTALYWYRQSLGQGPEFLIYFQGTGAADDSGLPNDRFFAVRPEGSVSTLKIQRTERGDSAVYLCASSLNAGLGGETQYFGPGTRLLVL.

Ten or more counts support this clonotype. The chain joins TRBV9 to TRBJ1-4, with D possibly being TRBD1 (6 bases). Germline CDR1 is SGDLS and CDR2 is YYNGEE. The V gene lost 2 bases and the J gene lost 4 bases, with 9 bases spanning the gap. The CDR3 is 14 residues long. Here the CDR3 reads CASSVDSLNEKLFF. DNA of the CDR3: TGTGCCAGCAGCGTGGACAGCCTTAATGAAAAACTGTTTTTT.

This clonotype occurred a few times. V is TRBV7-3 and J is TRBJ1-4; perhaps TRBD1 as D (5 bases). The CDR3 contains 13 residues. Trimming removed 5 bases from V and 3 bases from J, with 7 bases in between. The V gene's germline CDR1 is SGHTA and CDR2 FQGTGA. CDR3 region: CASSQGANEKLFF. The CDR3 coding sequence is TGTGCCAGCAGCCAGGGTGCTAATGAAAAACTGTTTTTT. Complete variable domain (other parts from reference TRBV7-3 and TRBJ1-4): GAGVSQTPSNKVTEKGKYVELRCDPISGHTALYWYRQSLGQGPEFLIYFQGTGAADDSGLPNDRFFAVRPEGSVSTLKIQRTERGDSAVYLCASSQGANEKLFFGSGTQLSVL.

The chain links TRBV10-3 to TRBJ2-7; 7 bases line up with TRBD1. The V gene's germline CDR1 is ENHRY and CDR2 SYGVKD. J was trimmed by 4 bases and V by 6 bases; bases with no gene match: 9. CDR3 length: 14 amino acids. CDR3 in DNA: TGTGCCATCAGCCGCCCGGGACAGCTATACGAGCAGTACTTC. This sequence encodes CAISRPGQLYEQYF.

Only a few counts were recorded for this clonotype. The CDR3 loop is CASSQETGGSKNIQYF. The CDR3 nucleotides read TGTGCCAGCAGCCAAGAAACAGGGGGCTCCAAAAACATTCAGTACTTC. The chain recombines TRBV3-1 with TRBJ2-4, with 9 bases aligning to TRBD1. The CDR3 extends over 16 amino acids. The trim removed 0 bases at V and 2 bases at J, leaving 2 bases unmatched. The germline V gene has CDR1 LGHDT and CDR2 YNNKEL (reference sequence).

The chain links TRBV29-1 to TRBJ2-1; maybe TRBD2 (5 bases). V gave up 4 bases and J gave up 10 bases, with 11 bases separating them. Germline CDR1 SQVTM, CDR2 ANQGSEA. The CDR3 is 11 amino acids. CDR3 loop: CSVVRGNEQFF. The CDR3 DNA sequence: TGCAGCGTTGTAAGAGGGAACGAGCAGTTCTTC.

The table lists this clonotype with a few counts. This chain connects TRBV9 to TRBJ2-3, with D tentatively TRBD1 or TRBD2 (6 bases each). The CDR3 is made up of 14 amino acids. Germline V lookup: CDR1 SGDLS, CDR2 YYNGEE. V lost 0 bases, J lost 6 bases, and 11 bases lay in between. CDR3 sequence: CASSVGRGEDTQYF. CDR3 nucleotides: TGTGCCAGCAGCGTAGGTAGGGGGGAGGATACGCAGTATTTT. Full variable domain (outside the CDR3, taken from reference TRBV9 and TRBJ2-3): DSGVTQTPKHLITATGQRVTLRCSPRSGDLSVYWYQQSLDQGLQFLIQYYNGEERAKGNILERFSAQQFPDLHSELNLSSLELGDSALYFCASSVGRGEDTQYFGPGTRLTVL.

The chain employs TRBV24-1 and TRBJ1-2, with 10 bases matching TRBD1. The J segment lost 2 bases and the V segment lost 7 bases, leaving 6 bases of the junction unmatched. The CDR3 covers 15 residues. Germline V CDR1 and CDR2: KGHDR, SFDVKD. CDR3 region: CATRGDRGPNYGYTF. The CDR3 nucleotides are TGTGCCACCAGAGGGGACAGGGGACCGAACTATGGCTACACCTTC.

The chain links TRBV2 to TRBJ1-5, with TRBD1 matching over 9 bases. Looked up from germline, CDR1 is SNHLY and CDR2 is FYNNEI. V lost 8 bases to trimming and J lost 4 bases; unmatched junction nucleotides: 3. This CDR3 has 13 amino acids. CDR3 DNA sequence: TGTGCCAGCGGGACAGGGCCTAATCAGCCCCAGCATTTT. Translated, it gives CASGTGPNQPQHF.

This chain joins TRBV7-2 and TRBJ1-5; TRBD1 matches 8 bases. Germline-derived CDR1 and CDR2 are SGHTA and FQGNSA. There are 14 residues in the CDR3. V lost 5 bases and J lost 6; bases outside the gene matches: 6. In DNA form, the CDR3 reads TGTGCCAGCAGCGGGCGGACAGGGTTTCAGCCCCAGCATTTT. It translates to CASSGRTGFQPQHF.

The rearrangement uses TRBV6-6 and TRBJ2-1; no firm D call. This CDR3 spans 12 amino acids. Germline CDR1 and CDR2: MNHNY and SVGAGI (reference sequence). The V end lost 2 bases, the J end lost 7 bases, and 6 bases lay between the germline ends. The CDR3 coding sequence is TGTGCCAGCAGTTACGTTCAAAATGAGCAGTTCTTC. Its translation: CASSYVQNEQFF.